A selection of T cell receptor beta chains follows, all from one sample in a study of blood T cell repertoires in COVID-19. Some clones are missing from TCRdb's copy, which holds only in-frame ones; the method was immunoSEQ multiplex PCR. The table lists around 170,000 clones, more than 85% of them singletons. The material sequenced was peripheral blood. The receptors come from a man in his fifties or sixties with acute or convalescent COVID-19. Each CDR3 is given with its conserved first and last residue. The D gene is left open where the match is weak. The size entry is marked missing in some rows and otherwise reads once, few, many or a size class.

D gene | clone size | J gene | V gene | CDR3 protein | CDR3 DNA
TRBD2 | - | TRBJ2-3 | TRBV2 | CALRKASGGVYTQYF | TGTGCCCTAAGAAAGGCTAGCGGGGGTGTTTATACGCAGTATTTT
TRBD2 | - | TRBJ2-1 | TRBV27 | CASRPSTSGDYNEQFF | TGTGCCAGCAGACCCTCGACTAGCGGGGACTACAATGAGCAGTTCTTC
- | - | TRBJ1-1 | TRBV6-1 | CASSEFPGTEAFF | TGTGCCAGCAGTGAATTCCCGGGCACTGAAGCTTTCTTT
TRBD1 | - | TRBJ1-5 | TRBV7-8 | CASSLRDRALGPQHF | TGTGCCAGCAGCTTAAGGGACAGGGCCTTGGGGCCCCAGCATTTT
- | - | TRBJ2-2 | TRBV29-1 | CSVKSGTSNTGELFF | TGCAGCGTCAAATCCGGGACTTCGAACACCGGGGAGCTGTTTTTT
TRBD2 | once | TRBJ2-5 | TRBV2 | CASSEGAGGLQETQYF | TGTGCCAGCAGTGAGGGGGCGGGGGGGCTCCAAGAGACCCAGTACTTC
TRBD2 | - | TRBJ2-1 | TRBV28 | CASSRRPGRDPYNEQFF | TGTGCCAGCAGTCGAAGGCCCGGGAGGGATCCCTACAATGAGCAGTTCTTC
TRBD1 | - | TRBJ1-2 | TRBV29-1 | CSVHPGQGASTF | TGCAGCGTCCACCCGGGACAGGGAGCATCGACCTTC
- | - | TRBJ1-5 | TRBV19 | CASKPGHLSRGNQPQHF | TGTGCCAGTAAACCGGGACACTTAAGTCGGGGCAATCAGCCCCAGCATTTT
TRBD1 | - | TRBJ1-2 | TRBV30 | CAWSGEPGGYGYTF | TGTGCCTGGAGTGGGGAACCAGGGGGCTATGGCTACACCTTC
TRBD2 | once | TRBJ2-5 | TRBV7-2 | CASSTRLAGGTETQYF | TGTGCCAGCAGCACCCGACTAGCGGGGGGTACGGAGACCCAGTACTTC